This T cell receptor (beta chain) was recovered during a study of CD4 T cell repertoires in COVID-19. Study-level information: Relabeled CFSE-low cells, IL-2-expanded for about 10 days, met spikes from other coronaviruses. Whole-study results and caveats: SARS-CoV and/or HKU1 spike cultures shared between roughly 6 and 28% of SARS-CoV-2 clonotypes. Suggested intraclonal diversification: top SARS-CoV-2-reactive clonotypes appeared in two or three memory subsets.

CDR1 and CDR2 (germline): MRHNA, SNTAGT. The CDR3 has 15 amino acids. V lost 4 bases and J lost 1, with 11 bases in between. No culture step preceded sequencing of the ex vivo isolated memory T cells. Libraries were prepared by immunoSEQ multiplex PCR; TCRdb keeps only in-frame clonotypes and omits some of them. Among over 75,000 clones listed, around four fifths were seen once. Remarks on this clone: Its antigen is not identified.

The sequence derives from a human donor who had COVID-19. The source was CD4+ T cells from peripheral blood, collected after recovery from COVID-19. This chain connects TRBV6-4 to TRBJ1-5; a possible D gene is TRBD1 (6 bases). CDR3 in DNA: TGTGCCAGCAGTGCGGAACAGGGAAGCAATCAGCCCCAGCATTTT. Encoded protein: CASSAEQGSNQPQHF.